This T cell receptor beta chain was obtained from a study of shared clonotypes between healthy human individuals. Per the original data handling: Filtering was not the same, since immunoSEQ gave junction-only sequences without quality scores. Profiled with immunoSEQ multiplex PCR; TCRdb holds only in-frame clones, not every one. V and J calls and clone size come straight from that table; D and trimming were deduced from the DNA. The sample shows about 2 million clones, 85% to 95% of them seen only once. V was clipped by 4 bases and J by 7 bases; unmatched bases: 9. There are 16 residues in the CDR3. The germline CDR1 and CDR2 sequences are SGHDT and YYEEEE.

Sequencing was performed on naive CD4+ T cells sorted from blood. As to subset: CD45RA+ positively selected. This sequence originates from a man between 18 and 29 years old in good health. The chain joins TRBV5-6 to TRBJ1-6; 9 bases align to TRBD1. The CDR3 DNA reads TGTGCCAGCAGCCAGCCGGGACAGGGTATCAATTCACCCCTCCACTTT. Residues: CASSQPGQGINSPLHF.